A selection of T cell receptor beta chains follows, all from one sample in a study of siplizumab effects on memory and regulatory T cells. Repertoires were generated with immunoSEQ multiplex PCR, while TCRdb's copy carries only in-frame clones and drops some. The table shows 110,000 or so clones, with around 95% occurring only once. The sequenced sample was non-Treg CD4+ T cells sorted from blood. These receptor sequences come from a human donor in good health. Both conserved end residues are part of each CDR3. D genes are given only for firm matches. Clone size is shown for a subset of rows, as once, few, many or a class of expanded clone.

>.|TRBV5-4|14|TRBJ1-4|.
CASSLAGANEKLFF
TGTGCCAGCAGCTTGGCTGGGGCTAATGAAAAACTGTTTTTT
>.|TRBV5-4|12|TRBJ2-3|TRBD1
CASRRTGDTQYF
TGTGCCAGCAGACGGACAGGAGATACGCAGTATTTT
>once|TRBV2|15|TRBJ1-3|.
CASSGATRAGNTIYF
TGTGCCAGCAGCGGAGCGACCAGGGCTGGAAACACCATATATTTT
>.|TRBV10-3|12|TRBJ1-5|.
CAISEGFQPQHF
TGTGCCATCAGTGAGGGTTTTCAGCCCCAGCATTTT
>.|TRBV4-1|15|TRBJ1-1|.
CASSRWGRQNTEAFF
TGCGCCAGCAGCCGATGGGGACGGCAGAACACTGAAGCTTTCTTT
>.|TRBV10-3|15|TRBJ2-3|.
CAISTWDGSTDTQYF
TGTGCCATCAGTACCTGGGACGGAAGCACAGATACGCAGTATTTT
>.|TRBV7-9|14|TRBJ1-2|.
CASSTRQNLGGYTF
TGTGCCAGCAGCACCCGACAGAATCTCGGCGGCTACACCTTC
>.|TRBV6-5|13|TRBJ1-5|TRBD1
CASRAGGNQPQHF
TGTGCCAGCAGAGCAGGGGGTAATCAGCCCCAGCATTTT
>.|TRBV6-5|16|TRBJ1-4|.
CASSYGGGGLNEKLFF
TGTGCCAGCAGTTACGGGGGGGGAGGACTCAATGAAAAACTGTTTTTT
>once|TRBV7-9|15|TRBJ2-1|TRBD2
CASRPTSGGRSEQFF
TGTGCCAGCAGACCTACTAGCGGGGGGCGGAGTGAGCAGTTCTTC
>.|TRBV11-2|15|TRBJ1-1|.
CASSLGDGGNTEAFF
TGTGCCAGCAGCTTAGGAGACGGAGGGAACACTGAAGCTTTCTTT
>.|TRBV5-1|16|TRBJ2-3|TRBD2
CASSLDGSGVADTQYF
TGCGCCAGCAGCTTGGATGGTAGCGGGGTGGCAGATACGCAGTATTTT
>.|TRBV9|15|TRBJ2-1|TRBD2
CASSVTSATYNEQFF
TGTGCCAGCAGCGTGACTAGCGCAACCTACAATGAGCAGTTCTTC
>.|TRBV29-1|13|TRBJ2-6|.
CSVDISGANVLTF
TGCAGCGTGGATATCTCTGGGGCCAACGTCCTGACTTTC
>.|TRBV18|15|TRBJ2-7|.
CASSPSQGFIYEQYF
TGTGCCAGCTCACCATCACAGGGCTTCATTTACGAGCAGTACTTC
>.|TRBV14|13|TRBJ2-5|.
CASGGTLQETQYF
TGTGCCAGCGGAGGGACCTTACAAGAGACCCAGTACTTC
>.|TRBV14|14|TRBJ1-2|.
CASSHNAGPYGYTF
TGTGCCAGCAGCCATAATGCAGGACCCTATGGCTACACCTTC
>once|TRBV7-7|14|TRBJ2-2|.
CASSLQGNTGELFF
TGTGCCAGCAGCCTACAGGGAAACACCGGGGAGCTGTTTTTT
>.|TRBV7-3|15|TRBJ1-1|TRBD1
CASSRQGALNTEAFF
TGTGCCAGCAGCCGACAGGGGGCACTGAACACTGAAGCTTTCTTT
>.|TRBV7-2|15|TRBJ2-1|.
CASSLDSSSYNEQFF
TGTGCCAGCAGCTTAGACTCGAGCTCCTACAATGAGCAGTTCTTC
>.|TRBV5-5|17|TRBJ1-2|TRBD1
CASSLALGTDGSYGYTF
TGTGCCAGCAGCTTAGCCCTAGGGACAGACGGGAGCTATGGCTACACCTTC
>.|TRBV19|15|TRBJ1-4|TRBD1
CASTYGDRANEKLFF
TGTGCCAGTACCTACGGCGACAGGGCTAATGAAAAACTGTTTTTT
>.|TRBV5-1|13|TRBJ2-4|.
CASSLEGGNIQYF
TGCGCCAGCAGCTTGGAAGGGGGAAACATTCAGTACTTC
>.|TRBV6-1|15|TRBJ1-4|.
CASSEDSGTNEKLFF
TGTGCCAGCAGTGAAGATTCAGGGACGAATGAAAAACTGTTTTTT
>.|TRBV7-2|13|TRBJ1-1|.
CASSQQPNTEAFF
TGTGCCAGCAGCCAACAGCCGAACACTGAAGCTTTCTTT
>.|TRBV11-2|16|TRBJ1-5|.
CASSLGRGGGLRPQHF
TGTGCCAGCAGCTTGGGGCGCGGGGGCGGCTTACGGCCCCAGCATTTT
>.|TRBV18|14|TRBJ2-7|TRBD2
CASSSERGAHEQYF
TGTGCCAGCTCATCAGAGCGGGGGGCCCACGAGCAGTACTTC
>.|TRBV18|14|TRBJ2-7|.
CASSRADGVYEQYF
TGTGCCAGCTCCCGAGCCGACGGGGTTTACGAGCAGTACTTC
>.|TRBV6-5|16|TRBJ1-6|TRBD1
CASSYRTGFQSSPLHF
TGTGCCAGCAGTTACCGGACAGGTTTTCAGAGTTCACCCCTCCACTTT
>.|TRBV5-1|16|TRBJ2-5|TRBD2
CASSLTSGDFGQTQYF
TGCGCCAGCAGCCTGACTAGCGGAGACTTCGGCCAGACCCAGTACTTC
>.|TRBV6-6|12|TRBJ2-7|.
CASSDQGYEQYF
TGTGCCAGCAGTGACCAGGGCTACGAGCAGTACTTC
>.|TRBV19|14|TRBJ1-5|.
CASSISESNQPQHF
TGTGCCAGTAGTATTTCCGAGAGCAATCAGCCCCAGCATTTT
>.|TRBV28|12|TRBJ2-7|.
CASSHGGAEQYF
TGTGCCAGCAGTCATGGGGGTGCCGAGCAGTACTTC
>.|TRBV29-1|15|TRBJ2-7|.
CSVGVGRQGLYEQYF
TGCAGCGTTGGTGTGGGGAGGCAGGGGCTATACGAGCAGTACTTC
>few|TRBV6-1|11|TRBJ1-1|.
CASSWATEAFF
TGTGCCAGCAGTTGGGCCACTGAAGCTTTCTTT
>.|TRBV11-3|15|TRBJ2-1|.
CASSLDGLSYNEQFF
TGTGCCAGCAGCTTAGACGGGCTCTCCTACAATGAGCAGTTCTTC
>.|TRBV2|16|TRBJ2-1|TRBD2
CASRGMGGSSYNEQFF
TGTGCCAGCAGAGGGATGGGGGGGAGCTCCTACAATGAGCAGTTCTTC
>once|TRBV7-8|16|TRBJ2-3|TRBD2
CASSLDVAGGPVTQYF
TGTGCCAGCAGCTTAGACGTAGCGGGGGGGCCCGTTACGCAGTATTTT
>.|TRBV7-7|13|TRBJ1-1|.
CASSNSLNTEAFF
TGTGCCAGCAGCAACAGTTTGAACACTGAAGCTTTCTTT